This T cell receptor beta chain was profiled in a study of shared clonotypes between healthy human individuals. Study-wide findings and caveats: Richness estimates generally favored naive over memory subsets.

Execution of the assay was at deep level. Sequenced by immunoSEQ multiplex PCR; TCRdb stores in-frame clones only, minus some. Here the sample spans approximately 2,000,000 clones, 85% to 95% being singletons. A note on this clone: Its antigen is unknown.

The CDR3 is 13 residues long. With 5 bases removed from V and 1 base from J, the gap between germline ends came to 7 bases. CDR1 and CDR2 (germline): SGHTA, FQGNSA. Sequencing used naive CD4+ T cells from PBMCs. The subset here: CD45RA+ positively selected. This sequence originates from a young man in good health. Some clones in this sample may be carry-over from other donors' samples. This chain links TRBV7-2 with TRBJ2-3; a weak D match, TRBD1 (5 bases). In DNA form, the CDR3 reads TGTGCCAGCAGCGGGGCCCGCACAGATACGCAGTATTTT. This encodes CASSGARTDTQYF.